This TCR beta chain appears in the sequencing data of a study of Ad26.COV2.S vaccination and SARS-CoV-2 variants. Study context: Once or twice, 56 days apart, Ad26.COV2.S was delivered intramuscularly.

Treatment denoted: around 19 received Ad26.COV2.S at low or high dose, single or two shots; about five received placebo; per-sample allocation not given. Samples came from day 63 after the first vaccine or placebo injection. Concerning this clone itself: In the same sample, other DNA sequences code for this CDR3.

CDR1 and CDR2 (germline): DFQATT, SNEGSKA (reference sequence). V gave up 6 bases and J gave up 7 bases, with 10 bases separating them. The CDR3 is 11 amino acids. Here immunoSEQ multiplex PCR was the method, and the copy in TCRdb shows in-frame clones only, minus some. Here the sample spans some 290,000 clones, just over 85% being singletons. The sequencing used peripheral blood, collected in a trial of Ad26.COV2.S vaccine versus placebo. This chain links TRBV20-1 with TRBJ2-1; a possible D gene is TRBD2 (6 bases). This receptor was obtained from a person aged 18 to 59 who received the Ad26.COV2.S COVID-19 vaccine or a placebo. The CDR3 DNA follows: TGCAGTGCCCCACGGGAGAATGAGCAGTTCTTC. Its translation is CSAPRENEQFF.